This T cell receptor (beta chain) came from a study of blood T cells in healthy people across ages. PCR was performed a second time for about 7 to 11 cycles using a sample-barcoded 5' primer and a J-beta primer mix. From the 5' RACE reads, TCRdb called clonotypes with MiXCR, one entry per CDR3 protein. This table holds roughly 550,000 distinct CDR3 sequences, approximately 25% found once. This clonotype was detected only a few times. The sample was also reused in another study, on T cells of mothers and their children. This second report adds: A few healthy Caucasian mothers gave samples, and so did their six children.

The TCR originated in a boy aged 5-17 years in good health. Sequenced input: blood.

Here the CDR3 DNA reads TGTGCCAGCAGCTTACCGACAGGGGGAGCAGCCTACGAGCAGTACTTC. As protein: CASSLPTGGAAYEQYF. The chain links TRBV7-8 to TRBJ2-7; 9 bases line up with TRBD1. CDR1 SGHVS and CDR2 FQNEAQ come from the germline V gene. Trimming cost V 2 bases and J 2 bases; bases outside gene matches: 7. The CDR3 has 16 amino acids.